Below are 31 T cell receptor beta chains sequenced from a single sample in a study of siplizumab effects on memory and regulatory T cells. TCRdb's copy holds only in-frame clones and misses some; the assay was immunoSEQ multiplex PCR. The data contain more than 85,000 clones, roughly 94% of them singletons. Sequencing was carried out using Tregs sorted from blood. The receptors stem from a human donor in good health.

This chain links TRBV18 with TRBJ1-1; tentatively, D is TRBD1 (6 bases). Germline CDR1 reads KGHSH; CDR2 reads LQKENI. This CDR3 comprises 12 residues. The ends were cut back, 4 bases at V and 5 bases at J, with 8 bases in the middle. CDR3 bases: TGTGCCAGCTCACAAGGGGGGACTGAAGCTTTCTTT. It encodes CASSQGGTEAFF.

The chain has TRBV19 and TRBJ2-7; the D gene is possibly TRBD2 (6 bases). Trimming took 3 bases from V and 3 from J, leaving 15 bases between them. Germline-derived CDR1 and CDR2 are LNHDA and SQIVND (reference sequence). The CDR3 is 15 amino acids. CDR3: CASSIPGGAYYEQYF. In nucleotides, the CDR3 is TGTGCCAGTAGTATCCCCGGGGGAGCCTACTACGAGCAGTACTTC.

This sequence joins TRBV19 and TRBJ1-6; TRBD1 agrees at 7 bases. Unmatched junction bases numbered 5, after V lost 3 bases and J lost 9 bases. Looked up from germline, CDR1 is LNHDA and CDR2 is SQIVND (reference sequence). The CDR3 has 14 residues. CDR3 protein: CASSMQGGVSPLHF. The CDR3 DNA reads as TGTGCCAGTAGTATGCAGGGGGGCGTTTCACCCCTCCACTTT.

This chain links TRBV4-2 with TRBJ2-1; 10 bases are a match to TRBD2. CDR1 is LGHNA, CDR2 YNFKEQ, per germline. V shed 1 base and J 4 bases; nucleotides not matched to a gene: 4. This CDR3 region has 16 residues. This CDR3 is CASSQAGTSVYNEQFF. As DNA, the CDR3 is TGTGCCAGCAGCCAAGCCGGGACTAGCGTTTACAATGAGCAGTTCTTC.

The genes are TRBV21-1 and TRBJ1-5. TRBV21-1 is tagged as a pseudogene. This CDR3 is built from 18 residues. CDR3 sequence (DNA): TGTGCCAGCAGCAATGAGGTCGGGGGTTTCTCGGGCAATCAGCCCCAGCATTTT. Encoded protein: CASSNEVGGFSGNQPQHF.

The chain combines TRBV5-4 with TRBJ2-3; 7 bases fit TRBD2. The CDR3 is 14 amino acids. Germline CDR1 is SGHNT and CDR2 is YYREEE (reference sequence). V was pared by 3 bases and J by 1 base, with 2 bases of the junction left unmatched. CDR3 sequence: CASSWSGGTDTQYF. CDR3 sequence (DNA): TGTGCCAGCAGCTGGAGCGGGGGCACAGATACGCAGTATTTT.

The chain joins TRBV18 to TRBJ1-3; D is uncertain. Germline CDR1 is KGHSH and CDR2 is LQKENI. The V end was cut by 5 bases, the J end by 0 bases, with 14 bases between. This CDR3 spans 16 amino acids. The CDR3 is CASSAQQQTSGNTIYF. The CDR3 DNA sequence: TGTGCCAGCTCAGCTCAACAGCAGACCTCTGGAAACACCATATATTTT. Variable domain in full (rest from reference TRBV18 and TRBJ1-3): NAGVMQNPRHLVRRRGQEARLRCSPMKGHSHVYWYRQLPEEGLKFMVYLQKENIIDESGMPKERFSAEFPKEGPSILRIQQVVRGDSAAYFCASSAQQQTSGNTIYFGEGSWLTVV.

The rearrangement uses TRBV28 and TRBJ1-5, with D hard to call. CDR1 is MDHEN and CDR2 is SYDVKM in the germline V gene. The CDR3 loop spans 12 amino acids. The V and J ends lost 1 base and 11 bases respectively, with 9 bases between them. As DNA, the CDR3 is TGTGCCAGCAGTTTATTGGGTTTGACCCAGCATTTT. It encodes CASSLLGLTQHF.

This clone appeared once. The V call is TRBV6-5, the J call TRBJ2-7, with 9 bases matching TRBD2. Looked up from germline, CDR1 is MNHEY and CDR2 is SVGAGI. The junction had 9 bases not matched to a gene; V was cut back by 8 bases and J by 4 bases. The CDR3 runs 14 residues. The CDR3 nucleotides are TGTGCCAGCGGAGGTAGCGGGAGTGGGTACGAGCAGTACTTC. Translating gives CASGGSGSGYEQYF.

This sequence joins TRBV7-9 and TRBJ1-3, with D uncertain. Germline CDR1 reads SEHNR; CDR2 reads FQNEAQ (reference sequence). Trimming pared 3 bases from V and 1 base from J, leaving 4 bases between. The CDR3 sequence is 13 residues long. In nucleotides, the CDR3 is TGTGCCAGCAGCTTTTGGTCTGGAAACACCATATATTTT. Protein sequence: CASSFWSGNTIYF.

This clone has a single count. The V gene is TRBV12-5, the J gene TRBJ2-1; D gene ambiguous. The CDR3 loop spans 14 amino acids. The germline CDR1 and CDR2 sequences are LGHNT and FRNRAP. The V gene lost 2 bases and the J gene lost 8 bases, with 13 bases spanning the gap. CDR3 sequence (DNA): TGTGCTAGTGGTTTGACCATTAGTGCCGATGAGCAGTTCTTC. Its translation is CASGLTISADEQFF. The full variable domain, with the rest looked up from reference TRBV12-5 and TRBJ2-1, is DARVTQTPRHKVTEMGQEVTMRCQPILGHNTVFWYRQTMMQGLELLAYFRNRAPLDDSGMPKDRFSAEMPDATLATLKIQPSEPRDSAVYFCASGLTISADEQFFGPGTRLTVL.

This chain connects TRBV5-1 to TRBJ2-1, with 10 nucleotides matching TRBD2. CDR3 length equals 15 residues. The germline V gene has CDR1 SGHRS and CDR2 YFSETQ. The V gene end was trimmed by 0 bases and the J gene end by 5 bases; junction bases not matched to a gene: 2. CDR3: CASSLVGLADNEQFF. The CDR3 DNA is TGCGCCAGCAGCTTGGTCGGACTAGCGGACAATGAGCAGTTCTTC.

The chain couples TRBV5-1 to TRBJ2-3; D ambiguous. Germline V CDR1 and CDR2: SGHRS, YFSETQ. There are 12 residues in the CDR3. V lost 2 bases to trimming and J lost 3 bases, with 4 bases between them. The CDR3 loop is CASSFGTDTQYF. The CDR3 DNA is TGCGCCAGCAGCTTCGGGACAGATACGCAGTATTTT.

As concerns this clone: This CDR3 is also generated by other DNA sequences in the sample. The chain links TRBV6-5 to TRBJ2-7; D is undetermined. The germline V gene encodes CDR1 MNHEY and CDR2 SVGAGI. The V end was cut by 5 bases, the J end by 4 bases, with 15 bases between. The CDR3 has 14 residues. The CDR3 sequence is CASSTGTRGYEQYF. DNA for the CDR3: TGTGCCAGCAGTACCGGAACCAGAGGTTACGAGCAGTACTTC.

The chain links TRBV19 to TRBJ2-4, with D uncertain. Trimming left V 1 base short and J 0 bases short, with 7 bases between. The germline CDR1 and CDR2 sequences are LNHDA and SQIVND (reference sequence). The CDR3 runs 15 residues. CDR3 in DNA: TGTGCCAGTAGTATAGGGCCCCTAGCCAAAAACATTCAGTACTTC. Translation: CASSIGPLAKNIQYF. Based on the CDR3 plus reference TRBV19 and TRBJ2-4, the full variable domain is DGGITQSPKYLFRKEGQNVTLSCEQNLNHDAMYWYRQDPGQGLRLIYYSQIVNDFQKGDIAEGYSVSREKKESFPLTVTSAQKNPTAFYLCASSIGPLAKNIQYFGAGTRLSVL.

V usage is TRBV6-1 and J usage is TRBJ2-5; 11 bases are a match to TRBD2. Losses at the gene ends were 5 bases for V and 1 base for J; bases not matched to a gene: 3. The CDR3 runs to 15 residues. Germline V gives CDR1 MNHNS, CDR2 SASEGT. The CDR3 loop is CASSTTSGTQETQYF. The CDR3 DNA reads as TGTGCCAGCAGTACGACTAGCGGGACCCAAGAGACCCAGTACTTC.

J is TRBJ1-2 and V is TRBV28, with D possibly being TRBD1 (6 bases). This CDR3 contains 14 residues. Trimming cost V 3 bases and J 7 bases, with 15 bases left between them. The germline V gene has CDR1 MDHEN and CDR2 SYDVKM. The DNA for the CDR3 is TGTGCCAGCAGTTTCACGGGGGCCCTTTTTGGCTACACCTTC. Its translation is CASSFTGALFGYTF.

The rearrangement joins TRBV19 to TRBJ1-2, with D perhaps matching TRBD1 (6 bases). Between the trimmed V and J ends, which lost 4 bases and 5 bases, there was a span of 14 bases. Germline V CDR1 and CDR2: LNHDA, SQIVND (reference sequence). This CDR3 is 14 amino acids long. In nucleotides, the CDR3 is TGTGCCAGTAGTACCACAGGGATTCTGTATGGCTACACCTTC. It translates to CASSTTGILYGYTF.

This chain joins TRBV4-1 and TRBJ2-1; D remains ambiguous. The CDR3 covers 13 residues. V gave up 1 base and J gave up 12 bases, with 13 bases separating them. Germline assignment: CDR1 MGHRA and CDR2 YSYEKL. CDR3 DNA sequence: TGCGCCAGCAGCCAAGCCCCTCAGCTAGGGCAGTTCTTC. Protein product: CASSQAPQLGQFF.

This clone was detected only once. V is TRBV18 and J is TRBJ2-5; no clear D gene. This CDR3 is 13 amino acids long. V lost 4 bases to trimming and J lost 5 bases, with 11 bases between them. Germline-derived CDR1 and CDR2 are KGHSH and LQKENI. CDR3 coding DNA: TGTGCCAGCTCACGGCACAGTGGCGAGACCCAGTACTTC. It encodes CASSRHSGETQYF.

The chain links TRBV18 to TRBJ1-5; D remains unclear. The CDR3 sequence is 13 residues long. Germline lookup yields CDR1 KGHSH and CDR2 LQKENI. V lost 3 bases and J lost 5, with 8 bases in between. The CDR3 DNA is TGTGCCAGCTCACCGGTAATCGATCAGCCCCAGCATTTT. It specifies CASSPVIDQPQHF. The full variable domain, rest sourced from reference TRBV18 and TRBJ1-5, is NAGVMQNPRHLVRRRGQEARLRCSPMKGHSHVYWYRQLPEEGLKFMVYLQKENIIDESGMPKERFSAEFPKEGPSILRIQQVVRGDSAAYFCASSPVIDQPQHFGDGTRLSIL.

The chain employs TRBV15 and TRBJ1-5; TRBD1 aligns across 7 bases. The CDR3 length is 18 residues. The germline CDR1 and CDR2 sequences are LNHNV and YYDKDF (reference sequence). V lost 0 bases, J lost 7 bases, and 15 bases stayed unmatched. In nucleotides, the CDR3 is TGTGCCACCAGCAGAGATATGGTTGCAGGGGGTCTTTTCCAGCCCCAGCATTTT. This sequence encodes CATSRDMVAGGLFQPQHF.

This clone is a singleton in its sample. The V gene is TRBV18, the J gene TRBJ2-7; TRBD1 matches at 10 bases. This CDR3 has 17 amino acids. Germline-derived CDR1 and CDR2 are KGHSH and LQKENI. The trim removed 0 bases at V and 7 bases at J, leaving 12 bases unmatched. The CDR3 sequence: CASSPPPGQGSLGEQYF. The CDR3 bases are TGTGCCAGCTCACCACCTCCGGGACAGGGGTCCCTGGGGGAGCAGTACTTC.

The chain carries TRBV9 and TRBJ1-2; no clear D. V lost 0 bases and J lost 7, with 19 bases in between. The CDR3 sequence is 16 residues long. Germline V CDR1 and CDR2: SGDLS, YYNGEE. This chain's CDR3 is CASSVGYKGRIGGYTF. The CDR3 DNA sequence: TGTGCCAGCAGCGTAGGGTATAAGGGTCGTATTGGTGGCTACACCTTC.

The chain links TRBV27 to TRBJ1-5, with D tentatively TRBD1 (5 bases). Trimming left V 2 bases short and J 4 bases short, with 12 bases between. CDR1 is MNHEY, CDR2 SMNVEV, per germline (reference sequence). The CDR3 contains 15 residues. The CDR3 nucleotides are TGTGCCAGCAGTTTAATTGGGACTTTTAATCAGCCCCAGCATTTT. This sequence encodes CASSLIGTFNQPQHF.

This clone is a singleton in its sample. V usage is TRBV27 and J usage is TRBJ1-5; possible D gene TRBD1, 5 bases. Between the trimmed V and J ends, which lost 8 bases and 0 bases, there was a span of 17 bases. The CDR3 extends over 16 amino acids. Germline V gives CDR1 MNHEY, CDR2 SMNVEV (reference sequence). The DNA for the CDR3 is TGTGCCAGCGCCCGCAGGGCCGCTTATAGCAATCAGCCCCAGCATTTT. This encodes CASARRAAYSNQPQHF.

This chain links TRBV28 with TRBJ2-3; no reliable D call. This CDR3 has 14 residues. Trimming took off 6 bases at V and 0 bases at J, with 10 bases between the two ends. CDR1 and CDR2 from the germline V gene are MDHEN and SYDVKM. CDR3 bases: TGTGCCAGCAGATCGACATTAAGCACAGATACGCAGTATTTT. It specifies CASRSTLSTDTQYF. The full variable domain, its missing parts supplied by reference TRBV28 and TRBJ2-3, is DVKVTQSSRYLVKRTGEKVFLECVQDMDHENMFWYRQDPGLGLRLIYFSYDVKMKEKGDIPEGYSVSREKKERFSLILESASTNQTSMYLCASRSTLSTDTQYFGPGTRLTVL.

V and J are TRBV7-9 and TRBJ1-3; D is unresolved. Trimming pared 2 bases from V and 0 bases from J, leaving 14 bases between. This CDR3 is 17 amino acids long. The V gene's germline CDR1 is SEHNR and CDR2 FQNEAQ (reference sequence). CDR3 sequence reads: CASSLRQIEDSGNTIYF. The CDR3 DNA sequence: TGTGCCAGCAGCTTACGGCAAATCGAGGACTCTGGAAACACCATATATTTT.

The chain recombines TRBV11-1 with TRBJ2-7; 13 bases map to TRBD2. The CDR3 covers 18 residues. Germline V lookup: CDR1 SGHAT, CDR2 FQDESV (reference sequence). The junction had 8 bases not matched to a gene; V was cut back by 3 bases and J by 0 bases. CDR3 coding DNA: TGTGCCAGCAGCTTTCCGAGACTAGCGGGAGGCCCCTCCTACGAGCAGTACTTC. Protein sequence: CASSFPRLAGGPSYEQYF.

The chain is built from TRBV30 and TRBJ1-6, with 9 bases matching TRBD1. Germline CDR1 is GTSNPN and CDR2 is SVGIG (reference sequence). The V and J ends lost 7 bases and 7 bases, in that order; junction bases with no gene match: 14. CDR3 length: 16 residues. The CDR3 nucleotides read TGTGCCTTGGATAGCCGGACAGGGGCTGGGAATTCACCCCTCCACTTT. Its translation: CALDSRTGAGNSPLHF.

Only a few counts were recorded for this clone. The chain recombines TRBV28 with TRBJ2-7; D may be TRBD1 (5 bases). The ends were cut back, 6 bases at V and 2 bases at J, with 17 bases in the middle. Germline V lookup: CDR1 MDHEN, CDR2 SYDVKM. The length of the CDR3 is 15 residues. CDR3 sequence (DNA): TGTGCCAGCAGGCCCCCGTGGGGCAGCACCTACGAGCAGTACTTC. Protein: CASRPPWGSTYEQYF.